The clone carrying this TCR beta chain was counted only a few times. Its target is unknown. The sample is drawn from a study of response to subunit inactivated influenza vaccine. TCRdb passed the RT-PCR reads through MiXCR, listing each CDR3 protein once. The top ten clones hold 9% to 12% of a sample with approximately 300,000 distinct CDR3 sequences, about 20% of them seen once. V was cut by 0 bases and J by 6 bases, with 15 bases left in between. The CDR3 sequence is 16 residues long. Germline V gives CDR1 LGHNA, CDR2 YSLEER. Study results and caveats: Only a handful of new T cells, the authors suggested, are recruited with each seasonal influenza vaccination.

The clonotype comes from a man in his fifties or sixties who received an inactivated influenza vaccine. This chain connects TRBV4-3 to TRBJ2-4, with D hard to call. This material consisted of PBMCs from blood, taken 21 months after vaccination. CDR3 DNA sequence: TGCGCCAGCAGCCAAGACCCCCGACCCCGCGGAAACATTCAGTACTTC. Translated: CASSQDPRPRGNIQYF.